This T cell receptor beta chain was recorded in a study of OX40 agonist ivuxolimab in advanced cancers. General notes on the study: Ivuxolimab was a fully human IgG2 agonistic monoclonal antibody targeting the costimulatory receptor OX40 (CD134). Intravenous ivuxolimab was administered to patients every 2 weeks at six dose levels: 0.01, 0.1, 0.3, 1.5, 3 and 10 mg/kg. Three dose-escalation patients achieved partial responses, one with hepatocellular carcinoma and two with cutaneous melanoma. Among the approximately 54 dose-escalation patients, about 20 had hepatocellular carcinoma, approximately 15 melanoma, 9 renal cell carcinoma and 9 head and neck cancer. Patients were allowed to have had prior anti-PD-1, anti-PD-L1 or anti-CTLA-4 therapy, and less than 45% of the dose-escalation patients had previously received checkpoint inhibitors. Peripheral TCRbeta sequencing was intended to test whether TCR sequence diversity was altered and clonal T-cell expansion was caused by ivuxolimab. In the dose-escalation cohort, approximately 82% of patients were male, and the mean age was about 55 years, with a range of roughly 23 to 85. The monotherapy dose-escalation portion (N of about 47 patients) of the phase I ivuxolimab trial is reported in the paper. Results the study describes overall, beyond this receptor: In partial responders in the 0.1-3.0 mg/kg groups, normalized peripheral clonal expansion was found to be among the lowest, especially among CD8+ T cells. On average, CD8+ T cells showed more expanded clones than CD4+ T cells after ivuxolimab. Low levels of normalized T-cell clonal expansion were also shown by some nonresponding patients. The antigen specificity of the clonally expanded peripheral T cells was not determined. Clonal expansion of both CD4+ and CD8+ blood T cells was observed from baseline to week 6 at doses 0.1 to 3.0 mg/kg.

The trial excluded patients who had a history of autoimmune disease or who were on systemic immunosuppression. Peripheral blood for TCR sequencing was collected from all dose cohorts at baseline, on cycle 4 day 1, and on cycle 7 day 1. Samples came from an open-label, multicenter, first-in-human phase I dose-escalation trial of ivuxolimab. Adults with locally advanced or metastatic melanoma, renal cell, hepatocellular, or head and neck squamous cell carcinoma were enrolled in the trial. CD4+ and CD8+ T cells were sorted separately from peripheral blood before TCR sequencing. Genomic DNA was isolated from the sorted cells so that the TCRbeta CDR3 region could be sequenced. TCRbeta CDR3 regions were sequenced using the immunoSEQ Assay. Here the immuneACCESS table is served through TCRdb, limited to in-frame sequences with V and J called. Missing clones are a known gap in these copies; in checked studies unresolved V genes cover under half, and the rest lacks a known reason. The sample yields approximately 12,000 clones; roughly four fifths were counted once. Clones ranked in the top ten supply about 9.4% of the sample.

As concerns this clone: Its binding antigen is unknown. No base quality values were provided; no much bigger clone lies one nucleotide off.

The input for sequencing was CD4+ or CD8+ T cells sorted from blood, taken in a trial of the OX40 agonist ivuxolimab. The receptor comes from an adult with an advanced solid tumor such as melanoma, head and neck, liver or kidney cancer.

The nucleotide sequence is TGTGCCAGCAGTTTATCCCTAGGGAATGAGCAGTTCTTC. This is translated as CASSLSLGNEQFF. This chain joins TRBV27 to TRBJ2-1; the D gene remains uncertain. The junction shows trimming of 0 bases on V and 7 bases on J, plus 7 bases between the germline ends. From its cysteine to its phenylalanine, the CDR3 spans 13 amino acids. The sequence is cut down to CDR3 DNA, 39 bases in frame from base 1. Looking up the germline V gene (reference sequence) yields CDR1 MNHEY and CDR2 SMNVEV.